This T cell receptor beta chain was retrieved from a study of shared clonotypes between healthy human individuals. Germline values: CDR1 MNHNS, CDR2 SASEGT. The CDR3 totals 15 residues. The V and J ends lost 7 bases and 4 bases, in that order; junction bases with no gene match: 9. The repertoire was sequenced with immunoSEQ multiplex PCR; TCRdb's copy has only in-frame clones and lacks some. The sample consists of 2 million or so clones, about 95% of them appearing once. Positively selected for CCR7, the CD45RO-negative cells used as naive CD8 cells excluded terminally differentiated effector memory CD45RA+ cells.

The sequence was collected from a man between 18 and 29 years old in good health. The source material was naive CD8+ T cells sorted from blood. The chain is built from TRBV6-1 and TRBJ2-7; 11 bases are shared with TRBD1. In nucleotides, the CDR3 is TGTGCCAGCAATATAGGGACAGGGGGACAGTACGAGCAGTACTTC. Its translation is CASNIGTGGQYEQYF.